This is a list of T cell receptor beta chains from one sample in a study of PD-L1 blockade in urothelial cancer. The table came from immunoSEQ multiplex PCR; TCRdb's copy has only in-frame clones and leaves some out. The data show 120,000 or so clones, 86% seen once. This specimen was PBMCs, taken around atezolizumab (anti-PD-L1) treatment. The receptor source for this set is a man aged 50-59 years with urothelial cancer. Both conserved end residues are part of each CDR3. Fields, in order: CDR3 DNA, CDR3 protein, V gene, clone size, D gene, J gene. The D gene is left open where the match is weak. Clone sizes are given selectively: once, few, many, or a class where the clone is expanded.

DNA: TGTGCCAGCAGCTCCCAGCGTGGACAGGGGAACAATGAGCAGTTCTTC
CDR3: CASSSQRGQGNNEQFF
V: TRBV7-2
size: NA
D: TRBD1
J: TRBJ2-1

DNA: TGTGCCATCAGCCGAGGGGGTGAGTTCGAGCAGTACTTC
CDR3: CAISRGGEFEQYF
V: TRBV10-3
size: NA
D: NA
J: TRBJ2-7

DNA: TGCGCCAGCAGTCGTACAGGGGGTAATCAGCCCCAGCATTTT
CDR3: CASSRTGGNQPQHF
V: TRBV5-1
size: NA
D: TRBD1
J: TRBJ1-5

DNA: TGTGCCAGCAGTCCGTCCCGGGGCGGGAGACTCAAGGCCTACAATGAGCAGTTCTTC
CDR3: CASSPSRGGRLKAYNEQFF
V: TRBV28
size: NA
D: TRBD2
J: TRBJ2-1

DNA: TGCGCCAGCAGCTTGGCCGAGGTTGCGGACAATGAGCAGTTCTTC
CDR3: CASSLAEVADNEQFF
V: TRBV5-1
size: NA
D: NA
J: TRBJ2-1

DNA: TGTGCCTGGAGTCTGGCTAGTGGGGCCAACGTCCTGACTTTC
CDR3: CAWSLASGANVLTF
V: TRBV30
size: few
D: NA
J: TRBJ2-6

DNA: TGTGCCAGCAGCCTTCTGGGACAGGGGGCAAAGAATGAGCAGTTCTTC
CDR3: CASSLLGQGAKNEQFF
V: TRBV28
size: NA
D: TRBD1
J: TRBJ2-1

DNA: TGTGCCAGCAGCCTGGGGACTAGCGGGTTGGTGTACGAGCAGTACTTC
CDR3: CASSLGTSGLVYEQYF
V: TRBV7-9
size: NA
D: TRBD2
J: TRBJ2-7

DNA: TGCGCCAGCAGCTTGGGGCACGGAGTATACGAGCAGTACTTC
CDR3: CASSLGHGVYEQYF
V: TRBV5-1
size: NA
D: NA
J: TRBJ2-7

DNA: TGTGCCAGCAGCGAATTAGCGGGACCCTACGAGCAGTACTTC
CDR3: CASSELAGPYEQYF
V: TRBV7-2
size: NA
D: TRBD2
J: TRBJ2-7

DNA: TGTGCCTGGAGCTCGGGACATGGTGAGACCCAGTACTTC
CDR3: CAWSSGHGETQYF
V: TRBV30
size: NA
D: NA
J: TRBJ2-5

DNA: TGCGCCAGCAGCTTGCATGACGAGCAGTACTTC
CDR3: CASSLHDEQYF
V: TRBV5-1
size: NA
D: NA
J: TRBJ2-7

DNA: TGTGCCAGCAGCTCTAGGGACTTTTACAATGAGCAGTTCTTC
CDR3: CASSSRDFYNEQFF
V: TRBV7-9
size: NA
D: NA
J: TRBJ2-1

DNA: TGTGCCAGCAGTTTCCAGGGCCAGGCGGGATCGCCCCAGCATTTT
CDR3: CASSFQGQAGSPQHF
V: TRBV27
size: NA
D: NA
J: TRBJ1-5

DNA: TGTGCCAGCTCACCACAGGGGATGCGGGAGACCCAGTACTTC
CDR3: CASSPQGMRETQYF
V: TRBV18
size: NA
D: NA
J: TRBJ2-5

DNA: TGTGCCAGCAGCTTAGCAGGCGGCCCTAACTATGGCTACACCTTC
CDR3: CASSLAGGPNYGYTF
V: TRBV7-9
size: once
D: NA
J: TRBJ1-2

DNA: TGTGCCAGCAGCTCCAACACTAAAGCGGGGGGCCGGATCTTC
CDR3: CASSSNTKAGGRIF
V: TRBV11-2
size: NA
D: TRBD2
J: TRBJ2-1

DNA: TGTGCCAGCAGCCGGACTGGTCCACTCACAGATACGCAGTATTTT
CDR3: CASSRTGPLTDTQYF
V: TRBV13
size: NA
D: NA
J: TRBJ2-3

DNA: TGTGCCAGTAGTATAGGGGGAGGACGGCCTATGAACACTGAAGCTTTCTTT
CDR3: CASSIGGGRPMNTEAFF
V: TRBV19
size: NA
D: NA
J: TRBJ1-1

DNA: TGTGCCAGTAGTATCCCCTACACAGATACGCAGTATTTT
CDR3: CASSIPYTDTQYF
V: TRBV19
size: NA
D: NA
J: TRBJ2-3

DNA: TGTGCCAGCAGCGTAGTTCAGGGGACCGGGGAGCTGTTTTTT
CDR3: CASSVVQGTGELFF
V: TRBV9
size: NA
D: NA
J: TRBJ2-2

DNA: TGTGCCAGCAGCTCTACCCCCTTAGGGGCAGATACGCAGTATTTT
CDR3: CASSSTPLGADTQYF
V: TRBV7-3
size: NA
D: NA
J: TRBJ2-3

DNA: TGTGCCAGCTGCACCTCCGCGACAGGGGGCTCCGGTGAGCAGTACTTC
CDR3: CASCTSATGGSGEQYF
V: TRBV28
size: NA
D: TRBD1
J: TRBJ2-7

DNA: TGTGCCAGCAGCCCCACCGGCAATGAGCAGTTCTTC
CDR3: CASSPTGNEQFF
V: TRBV7-8
size: once
D: NA
J: TRBJ2-1

DNA: TGTGCCAGCAGCTTAGACTCGGGGTCCCGCGGGTACGAGCAGTACTTC
CDR3: CASSLDSGSRGYEQYF
V: TRBV7-9
size: NA
D: NA
J: TRBJ2-7

DNA: TGCAGCGTTGTAAGCCTCGGGGCACTAGCGGGAGCCGGCAATGAGCAGTTCTTC
CDR3: CSVVSLGALAGAGNEQFF
V: TRBV29-1
size: NA
D: TRBD2
J: TRBJ2-1

DNA: TGTGCCAGCAGCTTAGCGCTAGCGTTCGCCTACGAGCAGTACTTC
CDR3: CASSLALAFAYEQYF
V: TRBV7-8
size: NA
D: NA
J: TRBJ2-7

DNA: TGCGCCAGCAGCCCCGGGGTAGCGGGGTTCACCGGGGAGCTGTTTTTT
CDR3: CASSPGVAGFTGELFF
V: TRBV5-1
size: NA
D: TRBD2
J: TRBJ2-2

DNA: TGTGCCAGCAGCGCCCGCAGAGAGACCCAGTACTTC
CDR3: CASSARRETQYF
V: TRBV6-5
size: NA
D: NA
J: TRBJ2-5

DNA: TGTGCCAGCAGGGGGACAGGGAGAGAGACCCAGTACTTC
CDR3: CASRGTGRETQYF
V: TRBV27
size: NA
D: TRBD1
J: TRBJ2-5

DNA: TGCGCCAGCAGCTTGGGTTGGCGGACTAACACCGGGGAGCTGTTTTTT
CDR3: CASSLGWRTNTGELFF
V: TRBV5-1
size: NA
D: NA
J: TRBJ2-2

DNA: TGTGCCAGCAGGAGGAAAACTAGCGGGGAATACGAGCAGTACTTC
CDR3: CASRRKTSGEYEQYF
V: TRBV6-5
size: NA
D: TRBD2
J: TRBJ2-7

DNA: TGCGCCAGCAGCCTGGGGGACATAAAGAACACCGGGGAGCTGTTTTTT
CDR3: CASSLGDIKNTGELFF
V: TRBV5-1
size: NA
D: NA
J: TRBJ2-2

DNA: TGTGCCAGCACCCTAATTGGGGGGTCCTACGAGCAGTACTTC
CDR3: CASTLIGGSYEQYF
V: TRBV28
size: NA
D: NA
J: TRBJ2-7

DNA: TGCGCCAGCAGCCAAGAATCCGGGTTCCCCTACACCTTC
CDR3: CASSQESGFPYTF
V: TRBV4-1
size: NA
D: NA
J: TRBJ1-2

DNA: TGTGCCAGCAGTGCACGGGACAGGGGTGCCTATGGCTACACCTTC
CDR3: CASSARDRGAYGYTF
V: TRBV27
size: NA
D: TRBD1
J: TRBJ1-2

DNA: TGCGCCAGCAGTGAGTCTAGGGGGGGCGCGGACGAGCAGTACTTC
CDR3: CASSESRGGADEQYF
V: TRBV10-1
size: NA
D: NA
J: TRBJ2-7

DNA: TGTGCCAGCAGTTACTCTAGGACTAGCGGGCAAGAGACCCAGTACTTC
CDR3: CASSYSRTSGQETQYF
V: TRBV6-5
size: NA
D: TRBD2
J: TRBJ2-5

DNA: TGTGCCAGCTCACCACGGGACAGGGAGAATCAGCCCCAGCATTTT
CDR3: CASSPRDRENQPQHF
V: TRBV18
size: NA
D: TRBD1
J: TRBJ1-5

DNA: TGTGCCAGCAGCGAGGACAGGGGAATTTCCTACGAGCAGTACTTC
CDR3: CASSEDRGISYEQYF
V: TRBV7-2
size: NA
D: TRBD1
J: TRBJ2-7

DNA: TGTGCCAGCAGCCCGGGACTAGCGGCGAACACCGGGGAGCTGTTTTTT
CDR3: CASSPGLAANTGELFF
V: TRBV5-4
size: NA
D: TRBD2
J: TRBJ2-2

DNA: TGTGCCAGCAGCTTCGGGGTCCAAGAGACCCAGTACTTC
CDR3: CASSFGVQETQYF
V: TRBV13
size: NA
D: NA
J: TRBJ2-5

DNA: TGTGCCAGCTGGGGACAGGCGCCCTACGAGCAGTACTTC
CDR3: CASWGQAPYEQYF
V: TRBV2
size: NA
D: TRBD1
J: TRBJ2-7

DNA: TGTGCCAGCACCCTCTTTAGGGGGCGAACCGGGGAGCTGTTTTTT
CDR3: CASTLFRGRTGELFF
V: TRBV7-9
size: NA
D: TRBD1
J: TRBJ2-2

DNA: TGTGCCATCAGTTCGAGACCCCCGGGACAGGGAGGAGAGCAGTACTTC
CDR3: CAISSRPPGQGGEQYF
V: TRBV10-3
size: NA
D: TRBD1
J: TRBJ2-7

DNA: TGTGCCAGCAGCTCAACCCACGGGACTAGCGGGAAGTACAATGAGCAGTTCTTC
CDR3: CASSSTHGTSGKYNEQFF
V: TRBV28
size: NA
D: TRBD2
J: TRBJ2-1

DNA: TGTGCCGCTTATCGGGGAGAGACCCAGTACTTC
CDR3: CAAYRGETQYF
V: TRBV7-9
size: NA
D: NA
J: TRBJ2-5

DNA: TGTGCCTGGAGCCCCCTTGACAGTGACACTAACTATGGCTACACCTTC
CDR3: CAWSPLDSDTNYGYTF
V: TRBV30
size: NA
D: NA
J: TRBJ1-2